A single sample gave rise to the 15 T cell receptor beta chains below, sequenced in a study of blood T cell repertoires in COVID-19. Produced via immunoSEQ multiplex PCR; TCRdb's table is partial and in-frame only. The sample contains some 290,000 clones, nearly 90% of which appear only once. The sample was peripheral blood. The receptors derive from a woman younger than 45 with COVID-19, enrolled during active disease.

The chain carries TRBV6-5 and TRBJ1-6; 10 bases agree with TRBD1. With V trimmed by 5 bases and J by 8 bases, 6 bases remained unmatched. This CDR3 has 15 residues. The germline CDR1 and CDR2 sequences are MNHEY and SVGAGI. This CDR3 reads CASSPRQGAYSPLHF. CDR3 DNA sequence: TGTGCCAGCAGTCCCCGACAGGGGGCTTATTCACCCCTCCACTTT.

This rearrangement joins TRBV9 to TRBJ2-7; TRBD1 might be the D (5 bases). The CDR3 extends over 14 amino acids. Germline loops: CDR1 SGDLS, CDR2 YYNGEE. V was shortened by 0 bases and J by 3 bases, with 10 bases between the two germline ends. The CDR3 loop is CASSVAGSNYEQYF. CDR3 nucleotide sequence: TGTGCCAGCAGCGTAGCAGGGTCTAACTACGAGCAGTACTTC.

The rearrangement joins TRBV5-1 to TRBJ2-6; no firm D call. V was pared by 5 bases and J by 0 bases, with 6 bases between. This CDR3 spans 14 amino acids. The V gene's germline CDR1 is SGHRS and CDR2 YFSETQ. The CDR3 protein is CASRLSSGANVLTF. CDR3 bases: TGCGCCAGCAGACTGAGCTCTGGGGCCAACGTCCTGACTTTC.

The V gene is TRBV2, the J gene TRBJ2-3; 8 bases agree with TRBD2. CDR1 is SNHLY and CDR2 is FYNNEI in the germline V gene. The CDR3 has 14 amino acids. The V and J ends lost 7 bases and 4 bases, in that order; junction bases with no gene match: 7. The CDR3 DNA reads TGTGCCAGCACCCGGGGGGGGATAGCAGATACGCAGTATTTT. It is translated as CASTRGGIADTQYF.

The V call is TRBV7-9, the J call TRBJ1-6; D unclear. The germline V and J ends were trimmed by 5 bases and 10 bases, with 18 bases remaining between them. CDR1 is SEHNR, CDR2 FQNEAQ, per germline (reference sequence). CDR3 length: 15 amino acids. The CDR3 reads CASSPYSEGVSPLHF. DNA of the CDR3: TGTGCCAGCAGCCCCTACTCGGAGGGTGTGTCACCCCTCCACTTT.

V is TRBV19 and J is TRBJ1-1, with 10 nucleotides matching TRBD1. The CDR3 covers 15 residues. CDR1 and CDR2 from the germline V gene are LNHDA and SQIVND (reference sequence). With 5 bases clipped from V and 3 bases from J, the junction kept 6 bases outside the gene matches. The DNA for the CDR3 is TGTGCCAGTAGTGACCCCGGACAGGGGGACACTGAAGCTTTCTTT. It is translated as CASSDPGQGDTEAFF.

This chain links TRBV6-5 with TRBJ2-5; D might be TRBD2 (5 bases). The CDR3 has 15 amino acids. V lost 11 bases, J lost 4 bases, and 23 bases lay in between. The germline gives CDR1 MNHEY, CDR2 SVGAGI. The CDR3 DNA reads as TGTGCCTCAAGAGAAATTCACGGGCGGGTAGAGACCCAGTACTTC. It translates to CASREIHGRVETQYF.

This clone was observed a few times. The rearrangement uses TRBV4-1 and TRBJ1-1; D call uncertain. Trimming took off 1 base at V and 1 base at J, with 10 bases between the two ends. Germline V gene sequence: CDR1 MGHRA, CDR2 YSYEKL. This CDR3 region has 15 residues. Written as DNA, the CDR3 is TGCGCCAGCAGCCAAGTAAAAGCGGCGAACACTGAAGCTTTCTTT. Translating it yields CASSQVKAANTEAFF.

The chain uses TRBV5-1 and TRBJ1-1; D remains ambiguous. V lost 0 bases and J lost 5, with 11 bases in between. Per germline, CDR1 SGHRS and CDR2 YFSETQ. CDR3 size: 14 residues. The CDR3 region has the DNA TGCGCCAGCAGCTTGGGCGGGTTAGGGACTGAAGCTTTCTTT. It yields the protein CASSLGGLGTEAFF.

The chain uses TRBV5-6 and TRBJ1-2; D not certain. The V and J ends lost 5 bases and 4 bases respectively, with 6 bases between them. The germline gives CDR1 SGHDT, CDR2 YYEEEE. The CDR3 is 11 residues long. In DNA, the CDR3 is TGTGCCAGCAGTTCTCTCTATGGCTACACCTTC. Protein sequence: CASSSLYGYTF.

The J gene is TRBJ1-6, the V gene TRBV5-1, with 7 bases fitting TRBD1. From germline, CDR1 is SGHRS and CDR2 YFSETQ. The CDR3 contains 16 residues. Trimming took 5 bases from V and 1 from J; bases not matched to a gene: 6. The CDR3 reads CASSRGLGSYNSPLHF. The CDR3 nucleotides read TGCGCCAGCAGTAGGGGGCTGGGATCCTATAATTCACCCCTCCACTTT.

The chain joins TRBV27 to TRBJ2-4; TRBD1 aligns across 10 bases. CDR3 length: 20 amino acids. Trimming took 6 bases from V and 0 from J; bases not matched to a gene: 17. Germline CDR1 is MNHEY and CDR2 is SMNVEV (reference sequence). CDR3 nucleotides: TGTGCCAGCAGCACAGCTCCCGGGACAGGGGCCTTGTTAGCCAAAAACATTCAGTACTTC. Its protein product is CASSTAPGTGALLAKNIQYF.

The V and J genes are TRBV20-1 and TRBJ2-7, with D perhaps matching TRBD1 (6 bases). Trimming pared 1 base from V and 6 bases from J, leaving 7 bases between. The CDR3 totals 11 residues. Germline CDR1 DFQATT, CDR2 SNEGSKA (reference sequence). CDR3 amino acids: CSARVQGEQYF. CDR3 in DNA: TGCAGTGCTAGAGTACAGGGCGAGCAGTACTTC.

The V call is TRBV5-1, the J call TRBJ2-5, with 11 bases matching TRBD2. Germline-derived CDR1 and CDR2 are SGHRS and YFSETQ. V shed 2 bases, J shed 1 base, and the junction held 1 base outside the gene matches. This CDR3 spans 15 amino acids. CDR3 residues: CASSFSGGVQETQYF. The CDR3, as DNA: TGCGCCAGCAGCTTTAGCGGGGGGGTCCAAGAGACCCAGTACTTC.

V is TRBV24-1 and J is TRBJ2-1; the D is unclear. V dropped 6 bases and J dropped 6 bases, with 5 bases sitting between them. CDR3 length: 11 residues. The V gene's germline CDR1 is KGHDR and CDR2 SFDVKD. The DNA of the CDR3 is TGTGCCACCAGTTCGAGCAATGAGCAGTTCTTC. This gives the protein CATSSSNEQFF.